This T cell receptor (beta chain) was retrieved from a study of T-cell memory formation after mild COVID-19. Study information: TCR clusters showed largely donor specificity. General study results and limits: Certain responding clones were present in pre-infection memory, suggesting participation of cross-reactive memory. Contracting clones localized mainly to CM and EM when CD4+ and mainly to EMRA when CD8+.

The CDR3 contains 12 residues. The germline V and J ends were trimmed by 3 bases and 7 bases, with 10 bases remaining between them. Germline loops: CDR1 MNHEY, CDR2 SMNVEV (reference sequence). Remarks on this clonotype: What it binds is not known.

Via MiXCR, TCRdb re-called the 5' RACE reads, giving one row per CDR3 protein. This sample has about 140,000 distinct CDR3 sequences, with 13% to 15% found just once. The chain has TRBV27 and TRBJ2-7; D is unresolved. The origin of this receptor is an adult woman who had mild COVID-19 (a few samples of this study predate the infection). Cell type and time point are not known. Input material: PBMCs or a T cell subset sorted from them (not recorded which). The CDR3, as DNA: TGTGCCAGCAGTTTCCATACCGGGGAGCAGTACTTC. Protein: CASSFHTGEQYF.